This T cell receptor (beta chain) was profiled in a study of neoadjuvant nivolumab and ipilimumab in lung cancer (dated by TCRdb to 2018 to 2021). In terms of the full investigation: Intravenous nivolumab was dosed at 3 mg/kg on days 1, 15 and 29, and in the combination arm ipilimumab 1 mg/kg was added on day 1 only. The primary endpoint of the trial was the rate of major pathologic response (MPR) in the intention-to-treat population of each study arm. A total of roughly 45 patients with operable NSCLC were treated in the trial, with approximately 23 randomized to nivolumab monotherapy and roughly 20 randomized to nivolumab plus ipilimumab. TCR repertoires were compared between pretherapy (baseline) peripheral blood and tumors resected at surgery after neoadjuvant immune checkpoint blockade. Matched pretherapy and resected tumor pairs were analyzed for seven patients, of whom four received nivolumab and three received nivolumab plus ipilimumab. Summary of the overall study and its limitations: Richness in tumors resected after neoadjuvant therapy showed a positive correlation with pretherapy blood TCR richness (Spearman R ≈ 0.82). Resected tumors had greater TCR richness and clonality than tumor-adjacent uninvolved lung, and increases were observed in more dual-therapy-treated tumors. No significant correlation was found between TCR clonality and pathologic tumor regression, and only one major-pathologic-response sample was available for the clonality analysis. From pretherapy to surgery, increases in tumor T-cell richness and clonality were observed in three of three dual-therapy tumors but in only two of four nivolumab-treated tumors. A small number of samples was subjected to TCR sequencing.

The sample holds one count of this clone. Its antigen is still unknown. No base quality information exists; no much larger clone differs at one position. From a lookup of the germline V gene (reference sequence), CDR1 and CDR2 are SEHNR and FQNEAQ. Trimmed from V: 5 bases; trimmed from J: 0 bases; junction bases lacking a gene match: 6. The CDR3 contains 17 residues, cysteine and phenylalanine counted. CDR3 DNA only is kept here, 51 bases in frame from base 1. In light of the paper, this sample's time point label describes: at surgical resection after neoadjuvant nivolumab +/- ipilimumab. Samples were obtained from the phase 2 randomized NEOSTAR trial, in which neoadjuvant nivolumab or nivolumab plus ipilimumab followed by surgery was tested in operable NSCLC. Library method: the immunoSEQ multiplex PCR assay. As for the original processing: Richness and clonality were used to summarize the repertoires, and clones that significantly expanded or contracted between pre- and post-therapy samples were identified. Drawn from immuneACCESS, this table holds only the in-frame rearrangements with V and J called that TCRdb kept. Clones are partly lost; checked studies trace under half to an unresolved V gene and leave the rest unexplained. V, J and clone size are those of that table, while D and trimming were read from the DNA. The sample data list approximately 31,000 clones, and 90% of these were observed just once. In total, the top ten clones hold roughly 5% of the sample.

This chain is built from TRBV7-9 and TRBJ1-5; 11 middle bases align to TRBD1. This sequence originates from an adult with non-small cell lung cancer. This material consisted of peripheral blood, taken after neoadjuvant nivolumab, alone or with ipilimumab, at or shortly before surgery. CDR3 sequence: CASSLGQGDFSNQPQHF. The DNA reads TGTGCCAGCAGCCTGGGACAGGGGGACTTTAGCAATCAGCCCCAGCATTTT.